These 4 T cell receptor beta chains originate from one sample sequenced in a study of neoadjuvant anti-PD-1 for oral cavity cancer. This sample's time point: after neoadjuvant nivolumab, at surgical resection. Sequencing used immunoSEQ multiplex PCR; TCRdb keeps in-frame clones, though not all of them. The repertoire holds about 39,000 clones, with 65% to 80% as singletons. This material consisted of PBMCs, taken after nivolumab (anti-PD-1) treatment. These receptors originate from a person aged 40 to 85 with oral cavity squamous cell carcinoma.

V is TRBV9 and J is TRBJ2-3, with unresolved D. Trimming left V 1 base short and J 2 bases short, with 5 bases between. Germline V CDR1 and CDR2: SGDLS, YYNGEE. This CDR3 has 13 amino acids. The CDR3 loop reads CASSVQVTDTQYF. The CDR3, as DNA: TGTGCCAGCAGCGTACAGGTCACAGATACGCAGTATTTT.

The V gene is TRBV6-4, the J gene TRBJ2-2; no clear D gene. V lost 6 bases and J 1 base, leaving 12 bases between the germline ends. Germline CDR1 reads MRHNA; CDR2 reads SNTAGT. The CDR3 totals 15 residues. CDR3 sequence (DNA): TGTGCCAGCAGCGAGGACGATTTGAACACCGGGGAGCTGTTTTTT. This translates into CASSEDDLNTGELFF.

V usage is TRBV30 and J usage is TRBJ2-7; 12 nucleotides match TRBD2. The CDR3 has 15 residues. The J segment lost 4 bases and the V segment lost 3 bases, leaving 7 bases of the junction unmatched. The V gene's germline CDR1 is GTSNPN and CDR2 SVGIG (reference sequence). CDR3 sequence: CAWSQTSGSIYEQYF. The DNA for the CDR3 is TGTGCCTGGAGCCAGACTAGCGGGAGTATATACGAGCAGTACTTC. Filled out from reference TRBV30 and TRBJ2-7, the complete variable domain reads SQTIHQWPATLVQPVGSPLSLECTVEGTSNPNLYWYRQAAGRGLQLLFYSVGIGQISSEVPQNLSASRPQDRQFILSSKKLLLSDSGFYLCAWSQTSGSIYEQYFGPGTRLTVT.

DNA for the CDR3: TGTGCCAGCAGCCAACAAACAGGGGTTGGAAACACCATATATTTT. Translation gives CASSQQTGVGNTIYF. The chain has TRBV14 and TRBJ1-3; 7 positions agree with TRBD1. V lost 2 bases and J lost 3; bases outside the gene matches: 4. The germline CDR1 and CDR2 sequences are SGHDN and FVKESK. The CDR3 extends over 15 amino acids. Full variable domain (rest looked up from reference TRBV14 and TRBJ1-3): EAGVTQFPSHSVIEKGQTVTLRCDPISGHDNLYWYRRVMGKEIKFLLHFVKESKQDESGMPNNRFLAERTGGTYSTLKVQPAELEDSGVYFCASSQQTGVGNTIYFGEGSWLTVV.